A single sample gave rise to the 15 T cell receptor beta chains below, sequenced in a study of control samples from healthy donors and cancer patients (dated by TCRdb to between 2020 and 2021). Preparation of the library involved the immunoSEQ multiplex PCR assay. The immuneACCESS repertoire file appears here via TCRdb, limited to in-frame rearrangements. These files lack a portion of the clones; in checked studies, under half of the deficit traces to unresolved V genes, and the cause of the others is not known. This sample has 90,000 to 100,000 clones in its table, and around 80% of those were observed once. 2% of the sample lies in the top ten. The sample taken for sequencing was blood. The source is a man aged 55 to 69 in good health.

This clone was recorded once. V and J are TRBV5-1 and TRBJ2-7; D unclear. CDR3 size: 13 residues. V lost 4 bases to trimming and J lost 1 base, with 9 bases between them. Germline V gene lookup returns CDR1 SGHRS and CDR2 YFSETQ. The CDR3 reads CASSDVNSYEQYF. The CDR3 bases are TGCGCCAGCAGCGACGTTAATTCCTACGAGCAGTACTTC.

The chain couples TRBV9 to TRBJ1-3; TRBD1 agrees at 9 bases. The germline V gene encodes CDR1 SGDLS and CDR2 YYNGEE. The length of the CDR3 is 17 residues. With 3 bases clipped from V and 3 bases from J, the junction kept 10 bases outside the gene matches. The CDR3 loop is CASSERDRELSGNTIYF. CDR3 bases: TGTGCCAGCAGCGAGAGGGACAGGGAGCTGAGTGGAAACACCATATATTTT.

The chain has TRBV5-1 and TRBJ2-7; TRBD2 agrees at 12 bases. The CDR3 is 16 amino acids. Germline V gene data show CDR1 as SGHRS and CDR2 as YFSETQ. V lost 0 bases, J lost 7 bases, and 8 bases stayed unmatched. In DNA, the CDR3 is TGCGCCAGCAGCTTGGCGGTCGGACTAGCGGGACCTGAGCAGTACTTC. This codes for CASSLAVGLAGPEQYF.

The genes are TRBV24-1 and TRBJ2-1; 10 nucleotides align to TRBD1. Trimming at V came to 5 bases and at J to 4 bases, leaving 10 bases not matched to a gene. This CDR3 is 17 amino acids long. Germline-derived CDR1 and CDR2 are KGHDR and SFDVKD. The CDR3 nucleotides are TGTGCCACCAGTGGAGGGTGGGGGACAGGGGAGTACAATGAGCAGTTCTTC. Residues: CATSGGWGTGEYNEQFF.

The J gene is TRBJ1-5, the V gene TRBV6-5, with 9 bases fitting TRBD1. With V trimmed by 5 bases and J by 4 bases, 3 bases remained unmatched. The CDR3 consists of 14 residues. Germline V gives CDR1 MNHEY, CDR2 SVGAGI. DNA for the CDR3: TGTGCCAGCAGTCCCGGGACAGGGAATCAGCCCCAGCATTTT. Translating gives CASSPGTGNQPQHF.

This clone was detected once. The chain uses TRBV29-1 and TRBJ2-1; TRBD2 aligns across 7 bases. With V trimmed by 3 bases and J by 3 bases, 2 bases remained unmatched. The CDR3 loop spans 13 amino acids. Germline V gives CDR1 SQVTM, CDR2 ANQGSEA. The CDR3 sequence is CSVEASGYNEQFF. CDR3 nucleotide sequence: TGCAGCGTTGAGGCTAGCGGCTACAATGAGCAGTTCTTC.

V is TRBV5-1 and J is TRBJ2-3; unclear D gene. The CDR3 is 14 residues long. Germline V gives CDR1 SGHRS, CDR2 YFSETQ. V lost 0 bases and J lost 4, with 9 bases in between. CDR3 sequence reads: CASSLGAGADTQYF. In nucleotides, the CDR3 is TGCGCCAGCAGCTTGGGGGCTGGCGCAGATACGCAGTATTTT.

The chain has TRBV30 and TRBJ2-1, with D perhaps matching TRBD1 or TRBD2 (5 bases each). Per germline, CDR1 GTSNPN and CDR2 SVGIG (reference sequence). The V and J ends lost 0 bases and 7 bases respectively, with 13 bases between them. The CDR3 consists of 14 residues. The chain's CDR3 is CAWSVGTTRNEQFF. CDR3 coding DNA: TGTGCCTGGAGTGTAGGGACCACTAGGAATGAGCAGTTCTTC.

The chain is built from TRBV5-1 and TRBJ2-1; 10 nucleotides match TRBD2. Unmatched junction bases numbered 5, after V lost 0 bases and J lost 8 bases. This CDR3 spans 15 amino acids. Germline lookup yields CDR1 SGHRS and CDR2 YFSETQ. The CDR3 sequence is CASSLGLAGDHEQFF. CDR3 sequence (DNA): TGCGCCAGCAGCTTGGGCCTAGCGGGAGACCATGAGCAGTTCTTC.

This sequence joins TRBV9 and TRBJ2-5; 10 bases align to TRBD1. Per germline, CDR1 SGDLS and CDR2 YYNGEE. J gave up 5 bases and V 2 bases, and 9 bases lay outside the gene matches. The CDR3 extends over 16 amino acids. CDR3 loop: CASSVRQGAKGETQYF. In DNA, the CDR3 is TGTGCCAGCAGCGTCAGACAGGGGGCGAAAGGGGAGACCCAGTACTTC.

This clone was observed a handful of times. The sample has other DNA sequences that encode this CDR3 too. The V gene is TRBV2, the J gene TRBJ1-2, with D possibly matching TRBD1 (5 bases). The CDR3 extends over 13 amino acids. The germline CDR1 and CDR2 sequences are SNHLY and FYNNEI. V was trimmed by 2 bases and J by 4 bases, leaving 8 bases between them. This CDR3 is CASSELQGYGYTF. DNA for the CDR3: TGTGCCAGCAGTGAACTCCAGGGCTATGGCTACACCTTC. Full variable domain (outside the CDR3, taken from reference TRBV2 and TRBJ1-2): EPEVTQTPSHQVTQMGQEVILRCVPISNHLYFYWYRQILGQKVEFLVSFYNNEISEKSEIFDDQFSVERPDGSNFTLKIRSTKLEDSAMYFCASSELQGYGYTFGSGTRLTVV.

The chain carries TRBV5-6 and TRBJ1-1; 8 bases are shared with TRBD1. J lost 8 bases, V lost 3 bases, and 9 bases had no gene match. The CDR3 extends over 14 amino acids. Germline CDR1 is SGHDT and CDR2 is YYEEEE. CDR3 region: CASSYRSGTGEAFF. The CDR3 coding sequence is TGTGCCAGCAGCTACAGATCCGGGACAGGCGAAGCTTTCTTT.

This chain links TRBV10-3 with TRBJ2-7, with D possibly being TRBD1 (5 bases). The CDR3 totals 11 residues. V lost 10 bases, J lost 5 bases, and 12 bases lay in between. The V gene's germline CDR1 is ENHRY and CDR2 SYGVKD. CDR3 sequence: CATKGDHEQYF. DNA of the CDR3: TGTGCCACCAAAGGGGATCACGAGCAGTACTTC.

This clone was observed once. This chain connects TRBV29-1 to TRBJ1-1, with unresolved D. The V gene's germline CDR1 is SQVTM and CDR2 ANQGSEA. This CDR3 region has 13 residues. V was clipped by 5 bases and J by 2 bases, with 12 bases between them. CDR3 protein: CSVQRPINTEAFF. CDR3 DNA: TGCAGCGTTCAAAGACCGATTAACACTGAAGCTTTCTTT. Filled out from reference TRBV29-1 and TRBJ1-1, the complete variable domain reads SAVISQKPSRDICQRGTSLTIQCQVDSQVTMMFWYRQQPGQSLTLIATANQGSEATYESGFVIDKFPISRPNLTFSTLTVSNMSPEDSSIYLCSVQRPINTEAFFGQGTRLTVV.

In its sample, this clone was seen a few times. The genes are TRBV11-2 and TRBJ2-7; 10 nucleotides line up with TRBD2. J gave up 1 base and V 5 bases, and 2 bases lay outside the gene matches. CDR1 and CDR2 from the germline V gene are SGHAT and FQNNGV. This CDR3 spans 14 amino acids. This CDR3 reads CASSGTSVSYEQYF. The CDR3 DNA reads as TGTGCCAGCAGCGGGACTAGCGTTTCCTACGAGCAGTACTTC. Full variable domain (missing parts from reference TRBV11-2 and TRBJ2-7): EAGVAQSPRYKIIEKRQSVAFWCNPISGHATLYWYQQILGQGPKLLIQFQNNGVVDDSQLPKDRFSAERLKGVDSTLKIQPAKLEDSAVYLCASSGTSVSYEQYFGPGTRLTVT.